Listed here are 7 T cell receptor beta chains from one sample, sequenced in a study of vaccination effects on CD4 cells after COVID-19. Peptide-pool stimulation followed by sequencing identified expanded antigen-specific CD4+ clonotypes in the ViraFEST assay. Isolating CD4+ T cells followed 9 to 10 days of culture. Nobody among the vaccine recipients had prior SARS-CoV-2 infection (nucleocapsid antibodies were negative). This table comes from immunoSEQ multiplex PCR, and its TCRdb copy is limited to in-frame clones, with some not included. This table holds some 24,000 clones, more than 70% found once. Their cognate antigens are unknown. This material consisted of CD4+ T cells from PBMCs cultured with HCoV-NL63 spike peptides, taken before COVID-19 vaccination. Receptor source: a human donor who received a COVID-19 vaccine.

The chain recombines TRBV21-1 with TRBJ1-2. TRBV21-1 is noted as a pseudogene. The CDR3 is 17 amino acids. This chain's CDR3 is CASSKVLPVLANYGYTF. DNA for the CDR3: TGTGCCAGCAGCAAAGTTCTTCCAGTGTTAGCTAACTATGGCTACACCTTC.

The J gene is TRBJ1-3, the V gene TRBV5-1; no firm D call. Trimming removed 4 bases from V and 0 bases from J, with 14 bases in between. CDR1 is SGHRS and CDR2 is YFSETQ in the germline V gene. This CDR3 has 16 amino acids. CDR3 in amino acids: CASSREFGSSGNTIYF. The CDR3 nucleotides read TGCGCCAGCAGCAGGGAATTCGGCAGCTCTGGAAACACCATATATTTT. Based on the CDR3 plus reference TRBV5-1 and TRBJ1-3, the full variable domain is KAGVTQTPRYLIKTRGQQVTLSCSPISGHRSVSWYQQTPGQGLQFLFEYFSETQRNKGNFPGRFSGRQFSNSRSEMNVSTLELGDSALYLCASSREFGSSGNTIYFGEGSWLTVV.

V and J are TRBV19 and TRBJ1-6; no clear D gene. This CDR3 spans 13 amino acids. Germline V gene sequence: CDR1 LNHDA, CDR2 SQIVND (reference sequence). Trimming stripped 7 bases from V and 7 bases from J, with 11 bases between. CDR3 sequence (DNA): TGTGCCAGTAAGCACAGAGAGAATTCACCCCTCCACTTT. This gives the protein CASKHRENSPLHF.

The chain employs TRBV7-2 and TRBJ2-5; TRBD1 matches at 7 bases. V dropped 1 base and J dropped 5; count of bases not matched to a gene: 16. Germline V gene lookup returns CDR1 SGHTA and CDR2 FQGNSA. The CDR3 covers 18 residues. The CDR3 DNA follows: TGTGCCAGCAGCTTAGTGACCCGAGGGGGCCCCCTGGGGGAGACCCAGTACTTC. The encoded protein is CASSLVTRGGPLGETQYF. The full variable domain, with the rest looked up from reference TRBV7-2 and TRBJ2-5, is GAGVSQSPSNKVTEKGKDVELRCDPISGHTALYWYRQSLGQGLEFLIYFQGNSAPDKSGLPSDRFSAERTGGSVSTLTIQRTQQEDSAVYLCASSLVTRGGPLGETQYFGPGTRLLVL.

V is TRBV2 and J is TRBJ2-5; 11 bases agree with TRBD2. CDR1 and CDR2 from the germline V gene are SNHLY and FYNNEI. V was pared by 10 bases and J by 3 bases, with 1 base of the junction left unmatched. CDR3 length: 12 residues. CDR3 sequence: CATLAGEETQYF. CDR3 coding DNA: TGTGCCACACTAGCGGGGGAAGAGACCCAGTACTTC.

The genes are TRBV5-1 and TRBJ2-7; D uncertain. In germline, CDR1 is SGHRS, CDR2 YFSETQ. V was shortened by 0 bases and J by 0 bases, with 7 bases between the two germline ends. The CDR3 consists of 14 residues. This chain's CDR3 is CASSLGRNSYEQYF. CDR3 sequence (DNA): TGCGCCAGCAGCTTGGGACGCAACTCCTACGAGCAGTACTTC.

This clone showed up just once. The chain joins TRBV5-1 to TRBJ2-3, with D possibly matching TRBD1 (5 bases). V lost 0 bases and J lost 0, with 8 bases in between. CDR3 length: 15 residues. Germline CDR1 SGHRS, CDR2 YFSETQ. CDR3 sequence reads: CASSLAGSSTDTQYF. CDR3 nucleotide sequence: TGCGCCAGCAGCTTGGCAGGGTCCAGCACAGATACGCAGTATTTT.